The 6 T cell receptor beta chains listed next were all sequenced from one sample in a study of spatial heterogeneity in lung cancer. TCRdb used MiXCR to reprocess the 5' RACE reads, holding one entry per CDR3 protein. The sample has 51,000 or so distinct CDR3 sequences, under 8% seen once. The sample's time point: blood at routine non-recurrence follow-up after resection. Frozen PBMC, nontumor lung or tumor provided whole RNA, which was sequenced unsorted. The sample here was PBMCs, taken at follow-up. These TCRs come from a female donor with early-stage non-small cell lung cancer.

This clonotype was detected ten times or more. CDR3 DNA: TGTGCCAGTAGTGAGCCGGGACTAGCGGGGGGGCTCGAGTTCTTC. Amino acids: CASSEPGLAGGLEFF. This sequence joins TRBV19 and TRBJ2-1; TRBD2 aligns across 16 bases. CDR1 is LNHDA, CDR2 SQIVND, per germline (reference sequence). V shed 5 bases and J 14 bases; nucleotides not matched to a gene: 9. The CDR3 is 15 amino acids. The whole variable domain, filled in from reference TRBV19 and TRBJ2-1, reads DGGITQSPKYLFRKEGQNVTLSCEQNLNHDAMYWYRQDPGQGLRLIYYSQIVNDFQKGDIAEGYSVSREKKESFPLTVTSAQKNPTAFYLCASSEPGLAGGLEFFGPGTRLTVL.

This clonotype came up many times. The rearrangement joins TRBV7-8 to TRBJ2-2, with 11 bases lining up with TRBD2. Germline V gene lookup returns CDR1 SGHVS and CDR2 FQNEAQ. This CDR3 is built from 16 residues. V was clipped by 4 bases and J by 2 bases; unmatched bases: 3. The CDR3 loop reads CASSSGTSGNTGELFF. CDR3 in DNA: TGTGCCAGCAGCTCTGGGACTAGCGGAAACACCGGGGAGCTGTTTTTT.

The table lists this clonotype with many counts. The rearrangement joins TRBV5-1 to TRBJ1-1, with 8 bases that match TRBD1. The CDR3 runs to 14 residues. Germline trimming cut 4 bases from V and 4 bases from J; bases unmatched to any gene: 6. CDR1 is SGHRS, CDR2 YFSETQ, per germline. The CDR3 loop is CASSRGTGSTEAFF. The CDR3 nucleotides read TGCGCCAGCAGCAGAGGGACAGGAAGCACTGAAGCTTTCTTT.

The table lists this clonotype with a few counts. The chain employs TRBV19 and TRBJ2-7, with 10 bases fitting TRBD2. Germline V gene data show CDR1 as LNHDA and CDR2 as SQIVND (reference sequence). V shed 5 bases, J shed 4 bases, and the junction held 8 bases outside the gene matches. The CDR3 totals 15 residues. The CDR3 sequence: CASSVQAGGRYEQYF. The CDR3 DNA sequence: TGTGCCAGTAGTGTCCAAGCGGGGGGGAGATACGAGCAGTACTTC. The variable domain in full, with the rest retrieved from reference TRBV19 and TRBJ2-7, is DGGITQSPKYLFRKEGQNVTLSCEQNLNHDAMYWYRQDPGQGLRLIYYSQIVNDFQKGDIAEGYSVSREKKESFPLTVTSAQKNPTAFYLCASSVQAGGRYEQYFGPGTRLTVT.

This clonotype is medium-sized. The rearrangement joins TRBV4-1 to TRBJ2-1, with 9 bases matching TRBD2. Trimming removed 0 bases from V and 9 bases from J; junction bases left unmatched: 9. Germline V gene lookup returns CDR1 MGHRA and CDR2 YSYEKL. This CDR3 is 16 amino acids long. The CDR3 sequence is CASSQDSAGGLSEQFF. The CDR3 nucleotides are TGCGCCAGCAGCCAAGATTCAGCGGGGGGCCTATCTGAGCAGTTCTTC.

In its sample, this clonotype was seen many times. This chain connects TRBV7-9 to TRBJ1-1, with D tentatively TRBD1 (6 bases). V lost 6 bases and J 0 bases, leaving 11 bases between the germline ends. The CDR3 loop spans 14 amino acids. Germline lookup yields CDR1 SEHNR and CDR2 FQNEAQ (reference sequence). CDR3 sequence (DNA): TGTGCCAGCAGTCGGACAGCCTTGAACACTGAAGCTTTCTTT. Amino acid sequence: CASSRTALNTEAFF.